The 5 T cell receptor beta chains given below trace back to one sample, sequenced in a study of Ad26.COV2.S vaccination and SARS-CoV-2 variants. Libraries were prepared by immunoSEQ multiplex PCR; TCRdb keeps only in-frame clonotypes and omits some of them. The table shows about 680,000 clones, with 80% to 90% occurring only once. The treatment was: around 19 received Ad26.COV2.S at low or high dose, single or two shots; about five received placebo; per-sample allocation not given. Sampling happened 63 days after the first vaccine or placebo injection. The sequencing used peripheral blood, collected in a trial of Ad26.COV2.S vaccine versus placebo. These receptors all stem from a person between 18 and 65 years old who received the Ad26.COV2.S COVID-19 vaccine or a placebo.

This clone came up a few times. The chain employs TRBV5-4 and TRBJ1-1, with 9 bases aligning to TRBD1. The CDR3 consists of 14 residues. V trimming: 4 bases; J trimming: 4 bases; junction bases outside the gene matches: 5. CDR1 and CDR2 (germline): SGHNT, YYREEE (reference sequence). The CDR3 protein is CASSTTGGSTEAFF. CDR3 nucleotide sequence: TGTGCCAGCAGCACAACAGGGGGCTCCACTGAAGCTTTCTTT.

The rearrangement uses TRBV9 and TRBJ2-3; D perhaps matches TRBD1 (6 bases). Germline V gene data show CDR1 as SGDLS and CDR2 as YYNGEE. Trimming stripped 3 bases from V and 0 bases from J, with 8 bases between. This CDR3 contains 14 residues. CDR3 sequence: CASSATGSTDTQYF. The CDR3 DNA reads TGTGCCAGCAGCGCAACAGGGAGCACAGATACGCAGTATTTT.

This chain links TRBV30 with TRBJ1-5; D is possibly TRBD1 (5 bases). This CDR3 has 13 amino acids. In germline, CDR1 is GTSNPN, CDR2 SVGIG (reference sequence). V dropped 6 bases and J dropped 1 base, with 10 bases sitting between them. The CDR3 nucleotides read TGTGCCTGTCGGGAGGGGAGCAATCAGCCCCAGCATTTT. As protein: CACREGSNQPQHF.

V is TRBV24-1 and J is TRBJ1-1, with D possibly matching TRBD1 (5 bases). Germline V lookup: CDR1 KGHDR, CDR2 SFDVKD. The germline V and J ends were trimmed by 3 bases and 3 bases, with 7 bases remaining between them. The CDR3 has 13 residues. CDR3: CATSDVGDTEAFF. DNA of the CDR3: TGTGCCACCAGTGATGTGGGGGACACTGAAGCTTTCTTT.

The CDR3 sequence is CATHPTRRYNEQFF. CDR3 bases: TGTGCCACCCACCCGACACGGCGCTACAATGAGCAGTTCTTC. The chain has TRBV6-5 and TRBJ2-1; D is uncertain. The CDR3 totals 14 residues. The germline V and J ends were trimmed by 10 bases and 3 bases, with 16 bases remaining between them. Looked up from germline, CDR1 is MNHEY and CDR2 is SVGAGI.